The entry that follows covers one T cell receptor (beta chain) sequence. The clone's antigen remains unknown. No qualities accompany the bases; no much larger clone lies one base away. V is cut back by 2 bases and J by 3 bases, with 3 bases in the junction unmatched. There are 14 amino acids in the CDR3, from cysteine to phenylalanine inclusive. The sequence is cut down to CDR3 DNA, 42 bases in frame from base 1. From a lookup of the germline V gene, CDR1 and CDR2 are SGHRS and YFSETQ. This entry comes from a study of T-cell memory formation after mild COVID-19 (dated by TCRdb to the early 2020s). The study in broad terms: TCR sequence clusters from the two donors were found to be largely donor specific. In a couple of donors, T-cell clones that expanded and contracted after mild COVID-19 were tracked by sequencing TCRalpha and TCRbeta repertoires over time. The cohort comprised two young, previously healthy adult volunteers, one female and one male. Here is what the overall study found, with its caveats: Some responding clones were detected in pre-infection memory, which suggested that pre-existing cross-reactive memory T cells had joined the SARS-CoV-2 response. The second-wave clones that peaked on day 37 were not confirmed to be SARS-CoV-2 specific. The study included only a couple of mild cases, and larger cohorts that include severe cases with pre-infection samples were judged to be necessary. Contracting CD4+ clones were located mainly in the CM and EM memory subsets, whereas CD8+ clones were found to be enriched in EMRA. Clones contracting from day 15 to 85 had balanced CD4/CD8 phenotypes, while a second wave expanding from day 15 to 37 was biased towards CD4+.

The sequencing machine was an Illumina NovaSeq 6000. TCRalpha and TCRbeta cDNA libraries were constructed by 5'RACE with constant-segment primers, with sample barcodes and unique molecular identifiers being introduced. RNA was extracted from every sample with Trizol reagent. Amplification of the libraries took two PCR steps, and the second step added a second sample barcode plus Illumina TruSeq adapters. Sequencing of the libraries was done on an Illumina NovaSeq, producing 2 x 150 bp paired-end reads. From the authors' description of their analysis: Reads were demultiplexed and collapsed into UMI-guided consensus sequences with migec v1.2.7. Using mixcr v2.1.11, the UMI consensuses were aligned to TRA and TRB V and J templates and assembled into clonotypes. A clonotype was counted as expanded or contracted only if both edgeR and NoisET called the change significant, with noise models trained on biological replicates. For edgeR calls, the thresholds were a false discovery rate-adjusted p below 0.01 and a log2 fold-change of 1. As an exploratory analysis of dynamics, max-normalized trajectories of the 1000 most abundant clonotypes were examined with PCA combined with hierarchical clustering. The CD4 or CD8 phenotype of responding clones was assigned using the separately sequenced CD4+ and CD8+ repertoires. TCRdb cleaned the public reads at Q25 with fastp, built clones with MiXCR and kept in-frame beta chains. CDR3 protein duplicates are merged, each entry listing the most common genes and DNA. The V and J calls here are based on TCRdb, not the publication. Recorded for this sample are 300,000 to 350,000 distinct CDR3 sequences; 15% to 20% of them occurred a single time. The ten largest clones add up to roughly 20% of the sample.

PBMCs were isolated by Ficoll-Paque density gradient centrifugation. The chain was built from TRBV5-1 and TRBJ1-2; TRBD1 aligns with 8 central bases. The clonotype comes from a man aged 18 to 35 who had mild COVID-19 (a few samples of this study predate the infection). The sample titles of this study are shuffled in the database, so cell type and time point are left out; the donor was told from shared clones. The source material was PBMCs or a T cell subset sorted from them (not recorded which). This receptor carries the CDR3 CASSFRGLDYGYTF. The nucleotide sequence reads TGCGCCAGCAGCTTCAGGGGGCTTGACTATGGCTACACCTTC.